These T cell receptor beta chains were read from a single sample in a study of regulatory T cells in long-lasting Graves disease. TCRdb used MiXCR to reprocess the multiplex PCR reads, holding one entry per CDR3 protein. The sample records roughly 470,000 distinct CDR3 sequences, about 20% being singletons. The sample in question was peripheral blood mononuclear cells (PBMCs), obtained when the disease was refractory, from a patient treated with antithyroid drugs. These receptors came from a female donor with Graves disease. Each CDR3 is given with its conserved first and last residue. A D gene is named only where the DNA matches it firmly. Not every row has a clone size; where given, it reads once, few, many or a size class.

cdr3_aa	cdr3_nt	d_call	v_call	clone_size	j_call
CAAQQGEIPIYEQYF	TGTGCCGCCCAACAGGGTGAAATACCCATCTACGAGCAGTACTTC	.	TRBV30	many	TRBJ2-7
CASSLRTSGTLRNTGELFF	TGTGCCAGCAGCTTGCGGACTAGCGGGACCCTCAGGAACACCGGGGAGCTGTTTTTT	TRBD2	TRBV7-9	.	TRBJ2-2
CASSILAGGLNEQFF	TGTGCCAGTAGTATACTTGCGGGAGGGCTCAATGAGCAGTTCTTC	TRBD2	TRBV19	.	TRBJ2-1
CASSVPRDSRPGELFF	TGTGCCAGCAGCGTCCCTCGGGACAGTCGGCCCGGGGAGCTGTTTTTT	.	TRBV3-2	many	TRBJ2-2
CATSRVMETQYF	TGTGCCACCAGCAGAGTAATGGAGACCCAGTACTTC	.	TRBV15	.	TRBJ2-5
CASSQVMWAHHPGANVLTF	TGTGCCAGCAGCCAAGTAATGTGGGCACACCACCCTGGGGCCAACGTCCTGACTTTC	.	TRBV14	.	TRBJ2-6
CASSTTSAGLLHF	TGTGCCAGCAGCACAACTTCGGCGGGGCTTCTCCACTTT	.	TRBV11-2	few	TRBJ1-6
CAWSAPRDYGYTF	TGTGCCTGGAGTGCGCCCAGGGACTATGGCTACACCTTC	.	TRBV30	few	TRBJ1-2
CASSQAGKWTQYF	TGTGCCAGTAGTCAAGCAGGGAAGTGGACCCAGTACTTC	.	TRBV19	few	TRBJ2-5
CASSQEGSNVLTF	TGTGCCAGCAGCCAAGAGGGGTCCAACGTCCTGACTTTC	.	TRBV3-1	.	TRBJ2-6
CASSEESGTGKRGAYF	TGTGCCAGCAGTGAAGAATCTGGGACAGGGAAAAGGGGGGCGTATTTT	TRBD1	TRBV6-1	few	TRBJ2-3
CAIGSTRAVAEAFF	TGTGCCATCGGGAGTACCAGGGCTGTAGCTGAAGCTTTCTTT	.	TRBV10-3	many	TRBJ1-1
CSARDPGQGGGEKLFF	TGCAGTGCTAGAGACCCCGGACAGGGGGGAGGGGAAAAACTGTTTTTT	TRBD1	TRBV20-1	few	TRBJ1-4
CASSLHGFRETQYF	TGTGCCAGCAGCTTACACGGGTTCAGAGAGACCCAGTACTTC	.	TRBV7-9	many	TRBJ2-5
CASRAGTGAGQPQHF	TGTGCCAGCAGGGCCGGGACAGGGGCCGGACAGCCCCAGCATTTT	TRBD1	TRBV2	many	TRBJ1-5
CASSSQRGLNEKLFF	TGTGCCAGCAGCTCCCAAAGGGGGCTTAATGAAAAACTGTTTTTT	TRBD1	TRBV11-2	.	TRBJ1-4
CASRRGNQPQHF	TGTGCCAGCCGGAGGGGCAATCAGCCCCAGCATTTT	.	TRBV6-1	.	TRBJ1-5
CASSIFTGGLNQPQHF	TGTGCCAGCAGCATATTCACAGGGGGCCTCAATCAGCCCCAGCATTTT	TRBD1	TRBV7-9	many	TRBJ1-5
CASSLALAGSLSYEQYF	TGTGCCAGCAGCCTTGCTTTAGCGGGGAGCCTGTCCTACGAGCAGTACTTC	TRBD2	TRBV3-1	few	TRBJ2-7
CASSELVTTSSGETQYF	TGTGCCAGCAGTGAATTGGTGACTACCTCCTCCGGAGAGACCCAGTACTTC	.	TRBV2	many	TRBJ2-5
CASSYSIDGGETQYF	TGTGCCAGCAGTTACTCTATTGACGGCGGGGAGACCCAGTACTTC	.	TRBV6-5	.	TRBJ2-5
CATSLLGLAGGEQFF	TGTGCCACGTCCCTCCTGGGGCTAGCCGGGGGTGAGCAGTTCTTC	.	TRBV6-1	.	TRBJ2-1
CASSLFLTGAQETQYF	TGTGCCAGCAGTTTATTTTTGACAGGGGCCCAAGAGACCCAGTACTTC	TRBD1	TRBV28	many	TRBJ2-5
CASSGQGFGYTF	TGTGCCAGCAGCGGACAGGGATTTGGCTACACCTTC	TRBD1	TRBV13	few	TRBJ1-2
CASSQVPSGNYEQYF	TGTGCCAGCAGCCAAGTGCCTAGCGGGAACTACGAGCAGTACTTC	TRBD2	TRBV3-1	few	TRBJ2-7
CASSLPHLYGYTF	TGTGCCAGCAGCCTGCCACACCTCTATGGCTACACCTTC	.	TRBV6-1	few	TRBJ1-2
CASSLRGGSTGELFF	TGTGCCAGCAGCTTACGTGGGGGGTCCACCGGGGAGCTGTTTTTT	.	TRBV7-6	.	TRBJ2-2
CAGSTPTGGVEGYTF	TGTGCCGGCAGTACCCCTACGGGGGGCGTAGAAGGCTACACCTTC	.	TRBV28	.	TRBJ1-2
CASRPDRGNLTGSYTF	TGTGCCAGCAGACCGGACAGGGGAAATCTGACAGGGAGCTACACCTTC	.	TRBV3-2	few	TRBJ1-2
CASSFLGQQETQYF	TGTGCCAGCAGTTTCTTGGGACAGCAAGAGACCCAGTACTTC	TRBD1	TRBV6-2/TRBV6-3	many	TRBJ2-5
CASSLDRENTGELFF	TGTGCCAGCAGCTTGGACAGGGAGAACACCGGGGAGCTGTTTTTT	.	TRBV5-5	many	TRBJ2-2
CASSLVAGTGGTRPPYEQYF	TGTGCCAGCAGCTTAGTTGCCGGGACAGGGGGTACTCGTCCCCCTTACGAGCAGTACTTC	TRBD1	TRBV7-2	many	TRBJ2-7
CASSQDLAGSSYEQYF	TGTGCCAGCAGCCAAGATCTAGCGGGGAGCTCCTACGAGCAGTACTTC	TRBD2	TRBV4-2	few	TRBJ2-7
CASSAPGGSTEAFF	TGTGCCAGCAGCGCTCCGGGGGGCAGTACTGAAGCTTTCTTT	.	TRBV7-9	.	TRBJ1-1